This T cell receptor (beta chain) was identified during a study of CD8 T cells in ankylosing spondylitis. The study's findings and limits: Significant enrichment of disease-linked clones was reportedly seen in matched ankylosing spondylitis synovial fluid. Disease-associated clones were CD8+ and fairly uncommon in peripheral blood.

Quantitative 5'-RACE was performed with molecular barcodes, and it yielded the TCR beta libraries. In TCRdb, the 5' RACE reads were re-called with MiXCR into one record per CDR3 protein. The sample has 210,000 or so distinct CDR3 sequences; 25% to 30% are singletons. This CDR3 has 15 amino acids. V was shortened by 0 bases and J by 7 bases, with 11 bases between the two germline ends. Germline CDR1 reads SGDLS; CDR2 reads YYNGEE. For this clonotype: Its target is not known.

Sequencing was performed on blood, either unsorted or a sorted T cell fraction (not recorded which). The TCR sequence derives from a male donor with ankylosing spondylitis or in good health (not recorded which). The chain uses TRBV9 and TRBJ1-6; D gene unclear. This CDR3 is CASSVVETTNSPLHF. The CDR3 DNA is TGTGCCAGCAGCGTAGTGGAGACAACGAATTCACCCCTCCACTTT.